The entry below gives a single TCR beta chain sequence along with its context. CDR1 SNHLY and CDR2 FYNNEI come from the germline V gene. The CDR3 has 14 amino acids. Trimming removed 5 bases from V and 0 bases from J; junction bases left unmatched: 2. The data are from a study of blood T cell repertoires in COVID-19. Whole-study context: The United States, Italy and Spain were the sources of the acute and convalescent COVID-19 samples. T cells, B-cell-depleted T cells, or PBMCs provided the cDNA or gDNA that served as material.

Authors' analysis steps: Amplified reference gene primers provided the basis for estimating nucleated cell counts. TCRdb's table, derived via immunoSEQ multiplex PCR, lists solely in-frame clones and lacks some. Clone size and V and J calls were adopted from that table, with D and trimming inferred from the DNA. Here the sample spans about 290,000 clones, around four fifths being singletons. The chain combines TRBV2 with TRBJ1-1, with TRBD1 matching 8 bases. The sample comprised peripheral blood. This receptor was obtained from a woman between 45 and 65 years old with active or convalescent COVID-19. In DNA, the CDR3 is TGTGCCAGCAGTAGGGACAGGATGAACACTGAAGCTTTCTTT. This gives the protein CASSRDRMNTEAFF. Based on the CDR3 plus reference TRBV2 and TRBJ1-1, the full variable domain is EPEVTQTPSHQVTQMGQEVILRCVPISNHLYFYWYRQILGQKVEFLVSFYNNEISEKSEIFDDQFSVERPDGSNFTLKIRSTKLEDSAMYFCASSRDRMNTEAFFGQGTRLTVV.